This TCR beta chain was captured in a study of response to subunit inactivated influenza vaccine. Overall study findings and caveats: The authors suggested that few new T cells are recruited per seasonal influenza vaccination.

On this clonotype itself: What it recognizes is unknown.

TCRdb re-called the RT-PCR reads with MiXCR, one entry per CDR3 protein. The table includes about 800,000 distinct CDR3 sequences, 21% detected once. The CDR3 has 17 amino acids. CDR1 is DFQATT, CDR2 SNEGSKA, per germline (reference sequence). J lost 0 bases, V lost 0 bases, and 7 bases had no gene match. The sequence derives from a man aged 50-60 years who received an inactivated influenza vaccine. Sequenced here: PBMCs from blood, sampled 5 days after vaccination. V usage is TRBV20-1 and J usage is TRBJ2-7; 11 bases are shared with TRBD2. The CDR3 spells CSARDRRTSGGSYEQYF. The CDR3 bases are TGCAGTGCTAGAGACCGACGAACTAGCGGGGGCTCCTACGAGCAGTACTTC.